The rows below give T cell receptor beta chains drawn from one sample of a study of human T cells and chemical hapten exposure. MiXCR, run by TCRdb on the RACE reads, gives a single entry per CDR3 protein. The table includes 300,000 to 450,000 distinct CDR3 sequences, roughly 4.8% detected once. The sequencing used whole blood, collected in connection with sensitization to the hapten diphenylcyclopropenone (DPC). These receptors were obtained from a woman aged 45-59 years with alopecia areata. Some clones in this sample may be carry-over from other donors' samples. Both conserved end residues are part of each CDR3. The D gene is left open where the match is weak. A row's size may be missing; if present it is once, few, many or a size class.

TRBV25-1	few	.	TRBJ2-7	CASSDPRSEQYF	TGTGCCAGCAGTGATCCCAGAAGCGAGCAGTACTTC
TRBV12-3/TRBV12-4	few	.	TRBJ2-1	CASSYRWAEQFF	TGTGCCAGCAGTTATAGGTGGGCTGAGCAGTTCTTC
TRBV29-1	many	.	TRBJ1-6	CSVQGGPSSPLHF	TGCAGCGTCCAGGGAGGGCCCAGCTCACCCCTCCACTTT
TRBV19	.	TRBD1	TRBJ2-2	CASTEGGQGKTGELFF	TGTGCCAGTACCGAAGGGGGACAGGGGAAAACCGGGGAGCTGTTTTTT
TRBV5-1	.	.	TRBJ2-6	CASKLPGANVLTF	TGCGCCAGCAAGCTCCCTGGGGCCAACGTCCTGACTTTC
TRBV29-1	.	.	TRBJ2-3	CSVRVGGVTDTQYF	TGCAGCGTTCGGGTCGGTGGGGTCACAGATACGCAGTATTTT
TRBV18	many	.	TRBJ1-1	CASSPEVGNTEAFF	TGTGCCAGCTCACCTGAGGTCGGGAACACTGAAGCTTTCTTT
TRBV20-1	many	TRBD2	TRBJ2-7	CSARDQRTSGIYKQYF	TGCAGTGCTAGAGATCAAAGGACTAGCGGGATATATAAGCAGTACTTC
TRBV3-1	.	.	TRBJ2-4	CASSQKTQKNIQYF	TGTGCCAGCAGCCAAAAGACACAGAAAAACATTCAGTACTTC
TRBV5-1	few	TRBD1	TRBJ2-6	CASSLQGAFSGANVLTF	TGCGCCAGCAGCTTGCAGGGGGCCTTCTCTGGGGCCAACGTCCTGACTTTC
TRBV20-1	many	.	TRBJ1-5	CSARVGGAYSNQPQHF	TGCAGTGCTAGAGTGGGGGGGGCTTATAGCAATCAGCCCCAGCATTTT
TRBV2	many	TRBD2	TRBJ2-3	CASSRGTSGGWTDTQYF	TGTGCCAGCAGTCGGGGGACTAGCGGGGGTTGGACAGATACGCAGTATTTT
TRBV27	.	.	TRBJ1-6	CASSLGGVMHSPLHF	TGTGCCAGCAGTTTAGGGGGGGTAATGCATTCACCCCTCCACTTT
TRBV4-1	.	TRBD1	TRBJ2-3	CASSRTTGADTQYF	TGCGCCAGCAGCCGAACGACAGGGGCAGATACGCAGTATTTT
TRBV27	few	.	TRBJ2-7	CASSPRGPAYEQYF	TGTGCCAGCAGTCCGCGGGGACCGGCCTACGAGCAGTACTTC